This T cell receptor (beta chain) was recovered during a study of blood T cell repertoires in COVID-19. V was clipped by 1 base and J by 2 bases, with 10 bases between them. Germline CDR1 SGHTA, CDR2 FQGNSA. This CDR3 is 15 amino acids long. Data came from immunoSEQ multiplex PCR; TCRdb stores just in-frame clones and leaves some out. Of approximately 250,000 clones in the sample, 88% were seen once. This receptor was taken from a middle-aged woman with acute COVID-19. The sequenced sample consisted of PBMCs or T cells enriched from blood (not recorded which). This chain uses TRBV7-2 with TRBJ2-3; D unresolved. CDR3 amino acids: CASSLVAGSTDTQYF. CDR3 DNA sequence: TGTGCCAGCAGCTTAGTTGCAGGTTCCACAGATACGCAGTATTTT.